The 10 T cell receptor beta chains reported below all come from one sample, sequenced in a study of read filtering for tumor transcriptome and immune sequencing. The library was built from around 380 ng RNA with molecular barcoded adaptors for alpha/delta and beta/gamma chains. In TCRdb, the reads were re-called with MiXCR into one record per CDR3 protein. This sample yields approximately 41,000 distinct CDR3 sequences, of which roughly 13% are seen a single time; 25% to 35% belongs to the top ten. Sequencing was carried out using a population of CD138-negative cells sorted from bone marrow. The receptor source for this set is a donor at least 40 years old with multiple myeloma.

A note on this clonotype: As the CDR3 is not closed by the conserved phenylalanine or tryptophan, this likely results from a read error. The chain recombines TRBV7-8 with TRBJ2-3; TRBD1 aligns across 7 bases. There are 15 residues in the CDR3. From germline, CDR1 is SGHVS and CDR2 FQNEAQ. The CDR3 spells CACSLDRSRTDTQYL. The CDR3 nucleotides read TGTGCCTGCAGCTTGGACAGGAGTCGCACAGATACGCAGTATCTT.

Ten or more counts support this clonotype. V and J are TRBV28 and TRBJ2-7, with 9 bases fitting TRBD1. The V and J ends lost 3 bases and 9 bases, in that order; junction bases with no gene match: 24. This CDR3 has 19 residues. Per germline, CDR1 MDHEN and CDR2 SYDVKM. CDR3 sequence (DNA): TGTGCCAGCAGTTTGGAAGGACAGGGGACGGAGAGGAGAACGCGGGGGCAGTACTTC. Encoded protein: CASSLEGQGTERRTRGQYF.

This clonotype was detected ten times or more. The J gene is TRBJ2-7, the V gene TRBV11-2, with D hard to call. This CDR3 has 11 residues. The germline CDR1 and CDR2 sequences are SGHAT and FQNNGV. The V and J ends lost 3 bases and 6 bases respectively, with 6 bases between them. CDR3 sequence (DNA): TGTGCCAGCAGCTTTTCAGTCGAGCAGTACTTC. Translation gives CASSFSVEQYF.

This clonotype was seen only a few times. The J gene is TRBJ2-7, the V gene TRBV5-6; D is undetermined. Deletions cut 1 base from V and 2 bases from J, with 10 bases between. The CDR3 runs 14 residues. CDR1 and CDR2 from the germline V gene are SGHDT and YYEEEE. Here the CDR3 reads CASSLRAGTYEQYF. Here the CDR3 DNA reads TGTGCCAGCAGCTTGAGAGCCGGAACCTACGAGCAGTACTTC.

To note about this clonotype: A read error is the likely source, as a far larger clone sits one nucleotide away. The chain combines TRBV14 with TRBJ2-2; 7 nucleotides line up with TRBD2. Germline V gives CDR1 SGHDN, CDR2 FVKESK. CDR3 size: 16 residues. The V gene end was trimmed by 5 bases and the J gene end by 6 bases; junction bases not matched to a gene: 12. DNA for the CDR3: TGTGCCAGCAGCTTTCTGGCGGGAGTGGAGGCCGGGGAGCTGTTTTTT. Translation gives CASSFLAGVEAGELFF.

This clonotype was seen many times. Given a much more abundant clone one base away, this may be a read error. This chain joins TRBV11-1 and TRBJ2-2; possibly TRBD2 for D (5 bases). CDR3 length equals 13 residues. Per the germline V gene, CDR1 is SGHAT and CDR2 is FQDESV (reference sequence). CDR3: CASSPPNTGELSF. The CDR3 bases are TGTGCCAGCAGCCCTCCGAACACCGGGGAGCTGTCTTTT.

This clonotype has at least ten counts. J is TRBJ1-5 and V is TRBV2; 8 bases map to TRBD1. This CDR3 is 16 amino acids long. Germline CDR1 reads SNHLY; CDR2 reads FYNNEI. The ends lost 7 bases at V and 3 bases at J; junction bases unmatched: 11. DNA for the CDR3: TGTGCCAGCACTAACCATGCGGGACAGGCCAATCAGCCCCAGCATTTT. It codes for CASTNHAGQANQPQHF.

This clonotype appeared many times. The genes are TRBV29-1 and TRBJ2-3, with D tentatively TRBD2 (5 bases). V dropped 4 bases and J dropped 2 bases, with 13 bases sitting between them. Per the germline V gene, CDR1 is SQVTM and CDR2 is ANQGSEA. The CDR3 loop spans 14 amino acids. CDR3 DNA: TGCAGCGTTGGAGTCGGGGTACTCACAGATACGCAGTATTTT. The encoded protein is CSVGVGVLTDTQYF.

The table lists this clonotype with many counts. The chain uses TRBV6-5 and TRBJ1-5; a possible D gene is TRBD1 (6 bases). Looked up from germline, CDR1 is MNHEY and CDR2 is SVGAGI. The CDR3 spans 15 residues. V gave up 2 bases and J gave up 6 bases, with 14 bases separating them. The CDR3 DNA sequence: TGTGCCAGCAGTTACCCGATTGGGGGCGGTCAGCCCCAGCATTTT. This sequence encodes CASSYPIGGGQPQHF.

This clonotype was observed at least ten times. The V gene is TRBV6-2 or TRBV6-3, the J gene TRBJ1-5; 7 nucleotides align to TRBD1. The CDR3 has 16 amino acids. Losses at the gene ends were 4 bases for V and 1 base for J; bases not matched to a gene: 7. Germline CDR1 reads MNHEY; CDR2 reads SVGEGT. CDR3 region: CASSSGGRASNQPQHF. CDR3 DNA sequence: TGTGCCAGCAGTTCAGGGGGACGGGCAAGCAATCAGCCCCAGCATTTT.